Following are 15 T cell receptor beta chains from one sample sequenced in a study of cytomegalovirus exposure and HLA in healthy donors (TCRdb year 2017). Libraries came from the immunoSEQ multiplex PCR assay. A mixture of 60 forward primers for TCR Vbeta segments and 13 reverse primers for TCR Jbeta segments was used in the multiplex PCR. TCRdb obtained this table from immuneACCESS and retained in-frame rearrangements with V and J assigned. These tables miss some clones; where compared with another copy, unresolved V genes account for less than half of the shortfall, and the remainder is unexplained. The sample table holds 90,000 to 150,000 clones, of which under 85% were seen once. The ten largest account for under 6.5% of the sample. Sequenced material: PBMCs. The source is a man aged 18 to 29 in good health and CMV-seropositive.

This rearrangement joins TRBV6-5 to TRBJ2-6; D unclear. Germline V gene lookup returns CDR1 MNHEY and CDR2 SVGAGI. The ends were cut back, 6 bases at V and 1 base at J, with 4 bases in the middle. The CDR3 sequence is 13 residues long. For the CDR3, the DNA is TGTGCCAGCAGAGAGTCTGGGGCCAACGTCCTGACTTTC. As protein: CASRESGANVLTF.

As concerns this clone: Relative to the germline gene, one junction end is altered; a read error may explain this. The chain recombines TRBV25-1 with TRBJ2-7; 9 bases map to TRBD1. From germline, CDR1 is MGHDK and CDR2 SYGVNS. The CDR3 has 14 amino acids. CDR3 amino acids: CASNEQGARDEQYF. For the CDR3, the DNA is TGTGCCAGCAATGAACAGGGGGCTCGGGACGAGCAGTACTTC.

The gene calls are TRBV9 and TRBJ1-4, with 7 bases fitting TRBD1. The CDR3 runs to 15 residues. Losses at the gene ends were 0 bases for V and 4 bases for J; bases not matched to a gene: 3. From germline, CDR1 is SGDLS and CDR2 YYNGEE. The CDR3 region is CASSVGGTDNEKLFF. CDR3 DNA: TGTGCCAGCAGCGTAGGCGGGACAGATAATGAAAAACTGTTTTTT. The full variable domain, completed using reference TRBV9 and TRBJ1-4, is DSGVTQTPKHLITATGQRVTLRCSPRSGDLSVYWYQQSLDQGLQFLIQYYNGEERAKGNILERFSAQQFPDLHSELNLSSLELGDSALYFCASSVGGTDNEKLFFGSGTQLSVL.

The rearrangement links TRBV30 to TRBJ2-1, with 12 positions matching TRBD2. This CDR3 is 15 amino acids long. Germline V lookup: CDR1 GTSNPN, CDR2 SVGIG (reference sequence). V dropped 4 bases and J dropped 4; count of bases not matched to a gene: 5. This CDR3 reads CAWTLAGGRYNEQFF. The CDR3 DNA follows: TGTGCCTGGACGCTAGCGGGAGGGCGGTACAATGAGCAGTTCTTC.

CDR3 bases: TGTGCCAGCAGCTGGACAGGGGCAGGCACTGAAGCTTTCTTT. This codes for CASSWTGAGTEAFF. The chain carries TRBV11-2 and TRBJ1-1; TRBD1 matches 9 bases. The junction had 4 bases not matched to a gene; V was cut back by 4 bases and J by 4 bases. CDR3 length: 14 amino acids. Germline V gene data show CDR1 as SGHAT and CDR2 as FQNNGV.

This clone was picked up a small number of times. This chain uses TRBV12-5 with TRBJ1-2; D not resolved. Germline lookup yields CDR1 LGHNT and CDR2 FRNRAP. The ends were cut back, 1 base at V and 4 bases at J, with 7 bases in the middle. The CDR3 sequence is 13 residues long. DNA for the CDR3: TGTGCTAGTGGTTTGGATACAGCCTATGGCTACACCTTC. It codes for CASGLDTAYGYTF.

The J gene is TRBJ2-7, the V gene TRBV13; weak D call: TRBD1 (6 bases). CDR1 PRHDT and CDR2 FYEKMQ come from the germline V gene (reference sequence). The CDR3 runs 13 residues. Trimming removed 5 bases from V and 2 bases from J, with 10 bases in between. CDR3 region: CASSPRTAYEQYF. CDR3 nucleotides: TGTGCCAGCAGCCCAAGGACAGCCTACGAGCAGTACTTC.

V and J are TRBV5-4 and TRBJ1-2; no firm D call. The CDR3 consists of 14 residues. Per germline, CDR1 SGHNT and CDR2 YYREEE (reference sequence). The V gene lost 3 bases and the J gene lost 4 bases, with 13 bases spanning the gap. The chain's CDR3 is CASSSEGQLYGYTF. For the CDR3, the DNA is TGTGCCAGCAGCTCCGAGGGCCAGCTCTATGGCTACACCTTC. The full variable domain, its missing parts supplied by reference TRBV5-4 and TRBJ1-2, is ETGVTQSPTHLIKTRGQQVTLRCSSQSGHNTVSWYQQALGQGPQFIFQYYREEENGRGNFPPRFSGLQFPNYSSELNVNALELDDSALYLCASSSEGQLYGYTFGSGTRLTVV.

V gene TRBV10-1 combines with J gene TRBJ2-5, with a tentative D call TRBD2 (6 bases). The CDR3 runs to 15 residues. CDR1 WNHNN and CDR2 SYGVQD come from the germline V gene (reference sequence). Between the trimmed V and J ends, which lost 6 bases and 1 base, there was a span of 15 bases. CDR3 nucleotides: TGCGCCAGCAGCGATGGGGGAGGCCGCCAAGAGACCCAGTACTTC. This gives the protein CASSDGGGRQETQYF.

The CDR3, as DNA: TGTGCCAGCAGCTTAGGTGCGGGGGGGCCCACCGGGGAGCTGTTTTTT. Translation: CASSLGAGGPTGELFF. The genes are TRBV11-2 and TRBJ2-2; TRBD2 matches 9 bases. The CDR3 has 16 amino acids. V lost 1 base to trimming and J lost 4 bases; unmatched junction nucleotides: 4. Germline V gene lookup returns CDR1 SGHAT and CDR2 FQNNGV.

The CDR3 protein is CASSESRGGTLLKGYTF. CDR3 DNA sequence: TGCGCCAGCAGTGAGTCGCGGGGTGGCACACTCCTAAAGGGCTACACCTTC. This chain connects TRBV10-2 to TRBJ1-2; D gene uncertain. There are 17 residues in the CDR3. CDR1 is WSHSY, CDR2 SAAADI, per germline. The ends were cut back, 0 bases at V and 8 bases at J, with 22 bases in the middle.

As for this clone: At one of its ends the junction is not consistent with the germline gene, which may arise from a read error. V and J are TRBV7-7 and TRBJ2-2, with 7 positions matching TRBD1. The CDR3 sequence is 13 residues long. Germline V lookup: CDR1 SSHAT, CDR2 FNYEAQ (reference sequence). The CDR3 bases are TGTGCTAGCACAACAGGGGTAGGCGGGGAGCTGTTTTTT. Protein sequence: CASTTGVGGELFF.

This clone turned up a few times. The chain is built from TRBV4-1 and TRBJ2-5, with 7 bases identical to TRBD2. The CDR3 sequence is 17 residues long. The germline gives CDR1 MGHRA, CDR2 YSYEKL. The V gene end was trimmed by 2 bases and the J gene end by 3 bases; junction bases not matched to a gene: 12. CDR3 bases: TGCGCCAGCAGCCAAAGGGCGTCCGGGGGGATTGAAGAGACCCAGTACTTC. Protein sequence: CASSQRASGGIEETQYF.

This clone was seen a single time. This chain links TRBV4-1 with TRBJ2-1; TRBD1 might be the D (6 bases). Germline lookup yields CDR1 MGHRA and CDR2 YSYEKL. This CDR3 has 19 residues. V was cut by 3 bases and J by 1 base, with 22 bases left in between. The CDR3 reads CASSHPPGFLRGSYNEQFF. Written as DNA, the CDR3 is TGCGCCAGCAGCCACCCCCCAGGATTCCTAAGGGGGTCCTACAATGAGCAGTTCTTC.

The rearrangement uses TRBV7-9 and TRBJ2-2; perhaps TRBD2 as D (5 bases). This CDR3 contains 16 residues. Germline lookup yields CDR1 SEHNR and CDR2 FQNEAQ (reference sequence). V lost 5 bases, J lost 2 bases, and 15 bases lay in between. The CDR3 DNA follows: TGTGCCAGCAGCGACCCGACGGGGTTAAACACCGGGGAGCTGTTTTTT. This codes for CASSDPTGLNTGELFF.